One and the same sample provided the 20 T cell receptor beta chains below, sequenced in a study of response to subunit inactivated influenza vaccine. One entry per CDR3 protein results from TCRdb running MiXCR on the RT-PCR reads. The sample records about 540,000 distinct CDR3 sequences, less than 25% being singletons. These data were likewise used in another study, on T cells expressing NK-cell markers. That study reports: 5'RACE template switching with UMIs generated TCR beta cDNA.

Sequenced here: CD4+ T cells sorted from PBMCs, sampled about 12 days after vaccination. The receptor set was obtained from a man over 45 who received an inactivated influenza vaccine.

This chain connects TRBV5-1 to TRBJ1-6; TRBD1 aligns across 10 bases. The V and J ends lost 4 bases and 9 bases, in that order; junction bases with no gene match: 7. The CDR3 runs 15 residues. Germline CDR1 is SGHRS and CDR2 is YFSETQ. CDR3 nucleotide sequence: TGCGCCAGCAGCGTATCCGGGACAGGGGCTTCACCCCTCCACTTT. It yields the protein CASSVSGTGASPLHF.

The chain employs TRBV19 and TRBJ2-2; a possible D gene is TRBD2 (6 bases). Germline-derived CDR1 and CDR2 are LNHDA and SQIVND (reference sequence). The length of the CDR3 is 11 residues. The DNA of the CDR3 is TGTGCAGCGGGTTACACCGGGGAGCTGTTTTTT. Translating gives CAAGYTGELFF.

This clonotype was detected only a few times. V and J are TRBV7-9 and TRBJ2-7; D is ambiguous. Trimming took 5 bases from V and 5 from J, leaving 13 bases between them. CDR1 is SEHNR, CDR2 FQNEAQ, per germline (reference sequence). This CDR3 comprises 13 residues. In nucleotides, the CDR3 is TGTGCCAGCAGCCCTAATTCGCTGGACGAGCAGTACTTC. Protein sequence: CASSPNSLDEQYF.

This clonotype was seen a handful of times. The chain has TRBV4-2 and TRBJ2-3, with unresolved D. Germline values: CDR1 LGHNA, CDR2 YNFKEQ. With 2 bases removed from V and 0 bases from J, the gap between germline ends came to 6 bases. The CDR3 runs to 14 residues. The CDR3: CASSQWQSTDTQYF. The CDR3 nucleotides read TGTGCCAGCAGCCAATGGCAGAGCACAGATACGCAGTATTTT.

In its sample, this clonotype was seen a few times. The CDR3: CSAIRGGSTDTQYF. DNA for the CDR3: TGCAGTGCGATTAGGGGGGGGAGCACAGATACGCAGTATTTT. The chain carries TRBV20-1 and TRBJ2-3, with D perhaps matching TRBD2 (7 bases). There are 14 residues in the CDR3. V lost 6 bases to trimming and J lost 0 bases, with 13 bases between them. CDR1 is DFQATT, CDR2 SNEGSKA, per germline (reference sequence).

CDR3 residues: CSARGGSGPLSYEQYF. The CDR3, as DNA: TGCAGTGCTAGAGGCGGGTCGGGACCCCTCTCCTACGAGCAGTACTTC. V and J are TRBV20-1 and TRBJ2-7; perhaps D is TRBD1 or TRBD2 (5 bases each). Trimming pared 1 base from V and 0 bases from J, leaving 16 bases between. Germline lookup yields CDR1 DFQATT and CDR2 SNEGSKA (reference sequence). The CDR3 length is 16 residues.

The chain combines TRBV29-1 with TRBJ2-7; D is ambiguous. Per the germline V gene, CDR1 is SQVTM and CDR2 is ANQGSEA. V lost 2 bases to trimming and J lost 6 bases, with 8 bases between them. CDR3 length equals 11 residues. The CDR3 sequence is CSVELRFEQYF. The CDR3 DNA sequence: TGCAGCGTTGAACTCCGTTTCGAGCAGTACTTC.

This clonotype has a handful of counts. CDR3 DNA: TGTGCCAGCAGTGACAGGGGGCTTCAGCCCCAGCATTTT. It encodes CASSDRGLQPQHF. This chain joins TRBV2 and TRBJ1-5; 8 bases align to TRBD1. The ends lost 3 bases at V and 6 bases at J; junction bases unmatched: 1. Germline CDR1 SNHLY, CDR2 FYNNEI. This CDR3 region has 13 residues.

Only a few counts were recorded for this clonotype. This sequence joins TRBV5-1 and TRBJ2-7; TRBD1 matches 8 bases. This CDR3 has 14 amino acids. Losses at the gene ends were 4 bases for V and 2 bases for J; bases not matched to a gene: 5. Germline CDR1 reads SGHRS; CDR2 reads YFSETQ. The CDR3 is CASSPDRAAYEQYF. CDR3 in DNA: TGCGCCAGCAGCCCGGACAGGGCCGCCTACGAGCAGTACTTC.

The chain carries TRBV7-9 and TRBJ2-1, with 10 bases identical to TRBD2. J gave up 6 bases and V 4 bases, and 6 bases lay outside the gene matches. The germline CDR1 and CDR2 sequences are SEHNR and FQNEAQ (reference sequence). CDR3 length equals 15 residues. CDR3 residues: CASSWSSGGLNEQFF. CDR3 nucleotides: TGTGCCAGCAGCTGGTCTAGCGGGGGCCTCAATGAGCAGTTCTTC.

This clonotype appeared many times. This sequence joins TRBV20-1 and TRBJ2-1; 8 bases line up with TRBD2. The CDR3 consists of 12 residues. V shed 3 bases and J 8 bases; nucleotides not matched to a gene: 3. Germline V gene sequence: CDR1 DFQATT, CDR2 SNEGSKA (reference sequence). The DNA of the CDR3 is TGCAGTGCTAGGCGGGAGGTCCATGAGCAGTTCTTC. This gives the protein CSARREVHEQFF.

This clonotype was detected only a few times. The chain is built from TRBV29-1 and TRBJ1-4, with no clear D. CDR1 is SQVTM and CDR2 is ANQGSEA in the germline V gene. V was shortened by 2 bases and J by 5 bases, with 9 bases between the two germline ends. The CDR3 spans 13 residues. CDR3 in amino acids: CSVERQPNEKLFF. In nucleotides, the CDR3 is TGCAGCGTTGAAAGGCAGCCAAATGAAAAACTGTTTTTT.

This chain uses TRBV21-1 with TRBJ2-5; the tabulated D call, TRBD2, remains unverified against the DNA. TRBV21-1 is described as a pseudogene. The CDR3 is made up of 15 amino acids. The CDR3 DNA reads as TGTGCCAGCAGCAAACGGACTAGCCTAAAAGAGACCCAGTACTTC. Protein: CASSKRTSLKETQYF.

This rearrangement joins TRBV7-2 to TRBJ2-2; 13 bases agree with TRBD2. Per germline, CDR1 SGHTA and CDR2 FQGNSA. The CDR3 covers 17 residues. Trimming removed 1 base from V and 7 bases from J; junction bases left unmatched: 6. The CDR3 region is CASSLGSLAGGLGELFF. Written as DNA, the CDR3 is TGTGCCAGCAGCTTAGGGTCACTAGCGGGAGGGCTCGGGGAGCTGTTTTTT.

CDR3 sequence: CASSLERRREQYF. CDR3 nucleotide sequence: TGTGCCAGCAGCTTAGAACGGAGGCGCGAGCAGTACTTC. The chain couples TRBV7-2 to TRBJ2-7; perhaps TRBD2 as D (5 bases). V was pared by 1 base and J by 6 bases, with 10 bases between. Germline V gene sequence: CDR1 SGHTA, CDR2 FQGNSA. The CDR3 totals 13 residues.

In this sample, this clonotype turned up a few times. The chain combines TRBV9 with TRBJ2-7; D is possibly TRBD1 (6 bases). CDR1 is SGDLS and CDR2 is YYNGEE in the germline V gene. The CDR3 is 15 amino acids. V lost 3 bases and J lost 0, with 13 bases in between. The CDR3 reads CASSASVGASYEQYF. The CDR3 DNA reads as TGTGCCAGCAGCGCATCAGTGGGGGCCTCCTACGAGCAGTACTTC.

This rearrangement joins TRBV29-1 to TRBJ2-7; 9 positions match TRBD2. J lost 5 bases, V lost 7 bases, and 6 bases had no gene match. The CDR3 length is 12 residues. Per the germline V gene, CDR1 is SQVTM and CDR2 is ANQGSEA. The CDR3 DNA follows: TGCAGCGGGCAGGGACTAGCACACGAGCAGTACTTC. Translated: CSGQGLAHEQYF.

This clonotype was found a few times. The CDR3 loop reads CASSSLSPQETQYF. As DNA, the CDR3 is TGTGCCAGCTCATCCCTTTCACCCCAAGAGACCCAGTACTTC. The rearrangement links TRBV18 to TRBJ2-5, with D unclear. V was pared by 5 bases and J by 1 base, with 11 bases between. The germline V gene has CDR1 KGHSH and CDR2 LQKENI. This CDR3 contains 14 residues.

Only a few counts were recorded for this clonotype. The J gene is TRBJ2-1, the V gene TRBV11-2; 9 bases line up with TRBD2. This CDR3 is 15 amino acids long. Germline V gene lookup returns CDR1 SGHAT and CDR2 FQNNGV. The trim removed 1 base at V and 7 bases at J, leaving 5 bases unmatched. The CDR3 coding sequence is TGTGCCAGCAGCTTAGGGGCGGGGGGGCGGAATGAGCAGTTCTTC. Its protein is CASSLGAGGRNEQFF.

This clonotype was detected a few times. The chain has TRBV7-6 and TRBJ2-7, with 7 bases identical to TRBD2. Germline V gene lookup returns CDR1 SGHVS and CDR2 FNYEAQ. The CDR3 covers 15 residues. Losses at the gene ends were 9 bases for V and 3 bases for J; bases not matched to a gene: 14. The CDR3 region has the DNA TGTGCCAGTACCAGGGTAAGCGGGGCTGTCTACGAGCAGTACTTC. Translation: CASTRVSGAVYEQYF.